This is a list of T cell receptor beta chains from one sample in a study of T cells after yellow fever vaccination. Each CDR3 protein gets one entry after TCRdb re-called the 5' RACE reads with MiXCR. The data hold about 580,000 distinct CDR3 sequences, with 17% observed a single time. Material: PBMCs, obtained 5 to 6 days after the first yellow fever vaccination. These receptors were obtained from a young man who received the YFV17D yellow fever vaccine. Each CDR3 is given with its conserved first and last residue. Fields, in order: D gene, clone size, J gene, V gene, CDR3 DNA, CDR3 protein. A D gene is named only where the DNA matches it firmly. Size tells how often a clone was seen (once, few, many) or the class of an expanded clone, and some rows leave it out.

D gene: TRBD2
clone size: -
J gene: TRBJ2-1
V gene: TRBV12-3/TRBV12-4
CDR3 DNA: TGTGCCAGCAGTTTACGGACTAGCGGGTACAATGAGCAGTTCTTC
CDR3 protein: CASSLRTSGYNEQFF

D gene: TRBD1
clone size: many
J gene: TRBJ1-2
V gene: TRBV5-5
CDR3 DNA: TGTGCCAGCAGCGGAACAGGGGGAGATGGCTACACCTTC
CDR3 protein: CASSGTGGDGYTF

D gene: TRBD2
clone size: few
J gene: TRBJ2-5
V gene: TRBV25-1
CDR3 DNA: TGTGCCAGCAGTGATCTTACTAGCGCTCAGGAGACCCAGTACTTC
CDR3 protein: CASSDLTSAQETQYF

D gene: TRBD1
clone size: -
J gene: TRBJ2-2
V gene: TRBV18
CDR3 DNA: TGTGCCAGCTCACCAGTACAGGGGGCTTTCACCGGGGAGCTGTTTTTT
CDR3 protein: CASSPVQGAFTGELFF

D gene: -
clone size: -
J gene: TRBJ2-5
V gene: TRBV7-9
CDR3 DNA: TGTGCCAGCAGCTTTCGGTTAGGGGACCAAGAGACCCAGTACTTC
CDR3 protein: CASSFRLGDQETQYF

D gene: -
clone size: many
J gene: TRBJ2-5
V gene: TRBV5-6
CDR3 DNA: TGTGCCAGCAGCTTATATAGGGGAGAGACCCAGTACTTC
CDR3 protein: CASSLYRGETQYF

D gene: TRBD1
clone size: few
J gene: TRBJ2-1
V gene: TRBV7-6
CDR3 DNA: TGTGCCAGCAGGGGAATTACAGGGGGACGTTACAATGAGCAGTTCTTC
CDR3 protein: CASRGITGGRYNEQFF

D gene: -
clone size: -
J gene: TRBJ1-4
V gene: TRBV4-1
CDR3 DNA: TGCGCCAGCAGCCCTGGGATGACAGAAAAACTGTTTTTT
CDR3 protein: CASSPGMTEKLFF

D gene: -
clone size: -
J gene: TRBJ1-2
V gene: TRBV7-9
CDR3 DNA: TGTGCCAGCAGCTTAGGGCCAGGGGAGAACTATGGCTACACCTTC
CDR3 protein: CASSLGPGENYGYTF

D gene: -
clone size: few
J gene: TRBJ2-1
V gene: TRBV11-2
CDR3 DNA: TGTGCCAGCAGCGGGGGCTACTCCTACAATGAGCAGTTCTTC
CDR3 protein: CASSGGYSYNEQFF